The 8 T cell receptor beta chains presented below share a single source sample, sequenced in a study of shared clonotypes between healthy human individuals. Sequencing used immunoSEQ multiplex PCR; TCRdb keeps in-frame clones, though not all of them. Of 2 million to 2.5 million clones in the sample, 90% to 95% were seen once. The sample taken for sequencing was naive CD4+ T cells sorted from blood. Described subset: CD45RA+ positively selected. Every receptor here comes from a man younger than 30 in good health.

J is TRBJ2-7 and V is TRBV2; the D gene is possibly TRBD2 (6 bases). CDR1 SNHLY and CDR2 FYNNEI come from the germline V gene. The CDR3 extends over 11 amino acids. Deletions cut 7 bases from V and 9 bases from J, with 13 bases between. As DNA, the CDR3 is TGTGCCAGCACCATACTGGGGGGGCAGTACTTC. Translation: CASTILGGQYF.

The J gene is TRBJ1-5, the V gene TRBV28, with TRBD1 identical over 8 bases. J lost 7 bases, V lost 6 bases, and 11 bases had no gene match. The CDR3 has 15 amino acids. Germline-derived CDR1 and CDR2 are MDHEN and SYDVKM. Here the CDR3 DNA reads TGTGCCAGCAGCGATCCGGCCAGGGGGCACCAGCCCCAGCATTTT. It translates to CASSDPARGHQPQHF.

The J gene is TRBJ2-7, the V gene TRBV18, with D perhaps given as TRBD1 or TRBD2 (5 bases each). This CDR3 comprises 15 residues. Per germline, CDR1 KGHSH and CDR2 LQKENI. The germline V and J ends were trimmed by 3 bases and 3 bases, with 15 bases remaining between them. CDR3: CASSPAWGPSYEQYF. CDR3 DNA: TGTGCCAGCTCACCGGCCTGGGGACCCAGCTACGAGCAGTACTTC.

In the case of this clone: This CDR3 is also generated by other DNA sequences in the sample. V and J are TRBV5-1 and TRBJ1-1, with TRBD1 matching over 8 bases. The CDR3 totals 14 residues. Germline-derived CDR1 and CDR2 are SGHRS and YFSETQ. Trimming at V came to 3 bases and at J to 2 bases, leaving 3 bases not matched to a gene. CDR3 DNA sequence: TGCGCCAGCAGCTCACAGGGGGGTAACACTGAAGCTTTCTTT. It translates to CASSSQGGNTEAFF.

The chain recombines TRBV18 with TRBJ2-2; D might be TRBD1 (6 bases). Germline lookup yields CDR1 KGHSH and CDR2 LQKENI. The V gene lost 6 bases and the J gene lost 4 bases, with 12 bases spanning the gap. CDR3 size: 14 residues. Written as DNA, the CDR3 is TGTGCCAGCTCCCCGGGACACCTCACCGGGGAGCTGTTTTTT. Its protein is CASSPGHLTGELFF.

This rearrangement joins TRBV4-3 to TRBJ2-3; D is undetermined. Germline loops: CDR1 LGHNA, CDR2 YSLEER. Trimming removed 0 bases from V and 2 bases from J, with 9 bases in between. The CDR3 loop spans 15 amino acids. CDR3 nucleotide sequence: TGCGCCAGCAGCCAAGATCGATCAAACACAGATACGCAGTATTTT. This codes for CASSQDRSNTDTQYF.

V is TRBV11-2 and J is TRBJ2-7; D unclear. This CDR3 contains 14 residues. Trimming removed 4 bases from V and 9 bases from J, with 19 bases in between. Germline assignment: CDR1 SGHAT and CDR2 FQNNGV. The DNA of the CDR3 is TGTGCCAGCAGCTCCCAGGACGGTACTACGAGGCAGTACTTC. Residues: CASSSQDGTTRQYF.

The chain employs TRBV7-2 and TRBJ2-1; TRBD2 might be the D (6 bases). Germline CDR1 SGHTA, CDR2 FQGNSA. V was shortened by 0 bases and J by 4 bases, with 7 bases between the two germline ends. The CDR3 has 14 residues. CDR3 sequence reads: CASSLASGYNEQFF. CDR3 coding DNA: TGTGCCAGCAGCTTAGCTAGCGGTTACAATGAGCAGTTCTTC.